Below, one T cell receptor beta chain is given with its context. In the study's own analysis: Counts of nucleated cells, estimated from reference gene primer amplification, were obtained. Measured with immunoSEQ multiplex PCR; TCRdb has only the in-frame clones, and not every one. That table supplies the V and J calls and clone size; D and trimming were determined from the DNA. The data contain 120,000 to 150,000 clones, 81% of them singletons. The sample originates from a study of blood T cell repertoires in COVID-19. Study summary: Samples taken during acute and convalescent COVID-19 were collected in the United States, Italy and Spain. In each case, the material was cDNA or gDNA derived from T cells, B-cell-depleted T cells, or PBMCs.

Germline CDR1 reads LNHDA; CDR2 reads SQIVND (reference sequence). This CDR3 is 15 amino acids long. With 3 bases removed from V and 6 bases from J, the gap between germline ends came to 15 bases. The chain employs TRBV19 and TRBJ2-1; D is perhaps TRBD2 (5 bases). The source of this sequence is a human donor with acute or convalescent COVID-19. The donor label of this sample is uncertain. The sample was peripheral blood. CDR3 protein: CASSIWLAPRNEQFF. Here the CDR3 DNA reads TGTGCCAGTAGTATCTGGCTAGCCCCACGCAATGAGCAGTTCTTC.